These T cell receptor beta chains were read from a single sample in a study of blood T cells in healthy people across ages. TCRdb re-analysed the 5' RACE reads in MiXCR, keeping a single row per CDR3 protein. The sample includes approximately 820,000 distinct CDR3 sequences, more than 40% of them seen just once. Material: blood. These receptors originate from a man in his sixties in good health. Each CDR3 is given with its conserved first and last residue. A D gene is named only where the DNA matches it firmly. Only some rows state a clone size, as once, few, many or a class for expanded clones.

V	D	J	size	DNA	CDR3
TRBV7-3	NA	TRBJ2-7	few	TGTGCCAGCAGCCCCGGGTCGAGCAAAACGGGGGAGCAGTACTTC	CASSPGSSKTGEQYF
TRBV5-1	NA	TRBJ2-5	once	TGCGCCAGCAGCTTGACAATATCCCAAGAGACCCAGTACTTC	CASSLTISQETQYF
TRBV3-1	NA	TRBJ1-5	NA	TGTGCCAGCAGCCCCGCAGGGTCGGGGCAGCCCCAGCATTTT	CASSPAGSGQPQHF
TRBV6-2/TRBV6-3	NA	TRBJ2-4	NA	TGTGCCAGCAGTTCCGTCAGAGTAGCCAAAAACATTCAGTACTTC	CASSSVRVAKNIQYF
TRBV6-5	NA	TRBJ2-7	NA	TGTGCCAGCAGTTATGACCCAGCGAGCTCCTACAATGAGCAGTACTTC	CASSYDPASSYNEQYF
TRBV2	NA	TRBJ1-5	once	TGTGCCAGCAGTGAAGCGCTTGCCGGGGAACAGCCCCAGCATTTT	CASSEALAGEQPQHF
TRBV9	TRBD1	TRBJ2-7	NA	TGTACCAGCAGCACTTCGGACAGGGGGGATTTTTACGAGCAGTACTTC	CTSSTSDRGDFYEQYF
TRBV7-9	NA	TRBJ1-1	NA	TGTGCCAGCAGCTCGCCAGGGCCTAACACTGAAGCTTTCTTT	CASSSPGPNTEAFF
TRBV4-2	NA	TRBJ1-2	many	TGTGCCAGCAGTCAACAGAACTATGGCTACACCTTC	CASSQQNYGYTF
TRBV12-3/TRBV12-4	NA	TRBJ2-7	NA	TGTGCAAGCAGTTCAAAAGGGGCGATAGAGACCCAGAACTTC	CASSSKGAIETQNF
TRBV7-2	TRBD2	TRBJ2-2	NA	TGTGCCAGCAGCCAGGGACTACTGAACACCGGGGAGCTGTTTTTT	CASSQGLLNTGELFF
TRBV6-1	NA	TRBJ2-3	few	TGTGCCAGCAGTCTGGGAGACAGGGGCGGACTAGCACGCACAGATACGCAGTATTTT	CASSLGDRGGLARTDTQYF
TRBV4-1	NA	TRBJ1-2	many	TGCGCCAGCAGCCAATCAGACGACACTAACTATGGCTACACCTTC	CASSQSDDTNYGYTF
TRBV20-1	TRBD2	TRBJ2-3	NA	TGCAGTGCTGCGGGGAGGACTAGCCTGTCCACAGATACGCAGTATTTT	CSAAGRTSLSTDTQYF
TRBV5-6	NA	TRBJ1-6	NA	TGTGCCAGCAGCTGGAGGGACAAGACATATAATTCACCCCTCCACTTT	CASSWRDKTYNSPLHF
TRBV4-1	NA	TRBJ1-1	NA	TGCGCCAGCAGCCAATCAGGAGGGATGAACACTGAAGCTTTCTTT	CASSQSGGMNTEAFF
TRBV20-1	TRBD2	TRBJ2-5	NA	TGCAGTGCTAGAGGGGAGGGACGGATAGAGACCCAGTACTTC	CSARGEGRIETQYF
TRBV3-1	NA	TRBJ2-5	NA	TGTGCCAGCAGCCAAGCGGAGGTCTTTAGGACGTACTTC	CASSQAEVFRTYF
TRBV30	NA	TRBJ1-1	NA	TGTGCCTGGAGTCAAAACAAGAACACTGAAGCTTTCTTT	CAWSQNKNTEAFF
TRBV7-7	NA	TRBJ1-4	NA	TGTGCTAGCAGCTCAACACCGCCAGGGGACAAGGGTTATGAAAAACTGTTTTTT	CASSSTPPGDKGYEKLFF
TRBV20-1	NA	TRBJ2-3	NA	TGCAGTGCTAGGGCCCGGGCAGGGGAAGGGATAGATACGCAGTATTTT	CSARARAGEGIDTQYF
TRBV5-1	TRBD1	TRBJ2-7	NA	TGCACCAGCAGCGCGACAGGGGGAAGCCCCTACGAGCAGTACTTC	CTSSATGGSPYEQYF
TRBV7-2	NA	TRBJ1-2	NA	TGTGCCAGCAGCTTAGGTCCAGCGGGGGCCGGGTATGGCTACACCTTC	CASSLGPAGAGYGYTF
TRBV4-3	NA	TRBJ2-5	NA	TGCGCCAGCAGCCCCCGACAGGATGGGGAGACCCAGTACTTC	CASSPRQDGETQYF
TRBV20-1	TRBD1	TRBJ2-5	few	TGCAGTGCCCGCGACAGGGGGTCTGGGGAGACCCAGTACTTC	CSARDRGSGETQYF
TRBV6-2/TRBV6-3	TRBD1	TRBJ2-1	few	TGTGCCAGCAGTTACTTGGCCACAGGGGGCAAAGACTACAATGAGCAGTTCTTC	CASSYLATGGKDYNEQFF
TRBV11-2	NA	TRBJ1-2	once	TGTGCCAGCAGCTTCGGTAGGGTCAACTATGGCTACACCTTC	CASSFGRVNYGYTF
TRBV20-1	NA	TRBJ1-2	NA	TGCAGTGCTAGAGATGACAGAGGGGAGGGCATGAATTGGGGTTCGAGGGGCTACACCTTC	CSARDDRGEGMNWGSRGYTF
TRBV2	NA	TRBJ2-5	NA	TGTGCCAGCAGATGGGCCCCTCGGGAGACCCAGTACTTC	CASRWAPRETQYF